The clone carrying this T cell receptor (beta chain) was seen only a few times. Its antigen remains unidentified. cDNA libraries for TCR alpha and TCR beta, carrying sample barcodes and UMIs, came from 5'RACE with constant-segment primers. MiXCR, applied by TCRdb to the 5' RACE reads, yields one record per CDR3 protein. This sample yields a few hundred thousand distinct CDR3 sequences, of which over 15% are seen a single time; more than 20% belongs to the top ten. This sample stems from a study of T-cell memory formation after mild COVID-19. Across the whole study: Clustering of TCRs was largely donor specific. Study-wide results and caveats: Contracting clones, day 15 to 85, had balanced CD4/CD8, and later expanders favored CD4+.

Trimming removed 4 bases at V and 11 bases at J, with 14 bases between. The germline CDR1 and CDR2 sequences are MNHEY and SVGEGT. This CDR3 has 12 amino acids. The chain couples TRBV6-2 or TRBV6-3 to TRBJ1-2; D not certain. This receptor was obtained from a man aged 18 to 29 who had mild COVID-19 (a few samples of this study predate the infection). Cell type and time point are not known. The sample was PBMCs or a T cell subset sorted from them (not recorded which). The CDR3 coding sequence is TGTGCCAGCAGTTTCCGGACCCCGGGGTACACCTTC. It specifies CASSFRTPGYTF.